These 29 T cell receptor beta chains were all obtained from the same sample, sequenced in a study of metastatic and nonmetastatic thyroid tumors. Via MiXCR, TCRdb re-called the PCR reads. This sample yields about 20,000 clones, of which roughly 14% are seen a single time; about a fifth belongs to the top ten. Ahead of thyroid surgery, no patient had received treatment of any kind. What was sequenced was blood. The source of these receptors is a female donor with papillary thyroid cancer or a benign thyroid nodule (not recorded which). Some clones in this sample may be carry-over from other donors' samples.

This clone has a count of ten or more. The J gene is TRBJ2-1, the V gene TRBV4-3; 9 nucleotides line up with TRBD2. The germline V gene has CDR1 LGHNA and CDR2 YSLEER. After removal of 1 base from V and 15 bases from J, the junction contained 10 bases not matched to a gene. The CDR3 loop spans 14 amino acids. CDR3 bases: TGCGCCAGCAGCCAAGCTGGCGGGAGGGCCCGGCGGTTCTTC. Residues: CASSQAGGRARRFF.

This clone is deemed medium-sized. CDR3 DNA: TGTGCCAGCACCGACGGGGTGGACCAGCCCCAGCATTTT. This encodes CASTDGVDQPQHF. J is TRBJ1-5 and V is TRBV6-1, with D uncertain. The CDR3 has 13 amino acids. V shed 7 bases and J shed 7 bases, with 14 bases lying between them. CDR1 MNHNS and CDR2 SASEGT come from the germline V gene.

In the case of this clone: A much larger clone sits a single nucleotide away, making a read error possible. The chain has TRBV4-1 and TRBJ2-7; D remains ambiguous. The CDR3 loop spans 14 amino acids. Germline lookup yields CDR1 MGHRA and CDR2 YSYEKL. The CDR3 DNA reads TGCGACAGCAGCCAAATGATCCGAGGTGGGGAGCAGTACTTC. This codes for CDSSQMIRGGEQYF.

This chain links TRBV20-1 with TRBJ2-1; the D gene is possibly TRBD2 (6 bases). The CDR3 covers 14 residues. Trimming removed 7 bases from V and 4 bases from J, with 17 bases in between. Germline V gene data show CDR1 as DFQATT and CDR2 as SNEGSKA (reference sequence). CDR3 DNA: TGCAGTGTCAGGGTCGGGAGTGGGTACAATGAGCAGTTCTTC. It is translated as CSVRVGSGYNEQFF.

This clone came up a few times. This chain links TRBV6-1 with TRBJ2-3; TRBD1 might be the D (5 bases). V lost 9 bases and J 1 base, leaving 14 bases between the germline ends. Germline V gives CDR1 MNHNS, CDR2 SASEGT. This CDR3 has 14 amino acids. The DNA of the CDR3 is TGTGCCAGTAGCCGGACATACCGCACAGATACGCAGTATTTT. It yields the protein CASSRTYRTDTQYF.

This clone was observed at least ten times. DNA of the CDR3: TGTGCCAGCAGCCCGGAGTACAATGAGCAGTTCTTC. Protein sequence: CASSPEYNEQFF. V usage is TRBV2 and J usage is TRBJ2-1; no firm D call. V was pared by 6 bases and J by 4 bases, with 7 bases between. CDR3 length: 12 residues. Germline V lookup: CDR1 SNHLY, CDR2 FYNNEI.

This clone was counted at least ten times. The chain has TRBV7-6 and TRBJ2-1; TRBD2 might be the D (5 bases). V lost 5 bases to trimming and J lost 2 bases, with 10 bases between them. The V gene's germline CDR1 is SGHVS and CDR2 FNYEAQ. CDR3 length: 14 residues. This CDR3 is CASSPGMTYNEQFF. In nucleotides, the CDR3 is TGTGCCAGCAGCCCGGGGATGACCTACAATGAGCAGTTCTTC.

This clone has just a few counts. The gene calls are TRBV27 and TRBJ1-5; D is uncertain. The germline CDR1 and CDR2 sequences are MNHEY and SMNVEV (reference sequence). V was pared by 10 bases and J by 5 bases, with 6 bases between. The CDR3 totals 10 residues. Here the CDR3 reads CAIDYQPQHF. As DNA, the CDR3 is TGTGCCATCGATTATCAGCCCCAGCATTTT.

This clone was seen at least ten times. Written as DNA, the CDR3 is TGTGCCTGGAGTGTGGGACAGGACAATTCACCCCTCCACTTT. Residues: CAWSVGQDNSPLHF. This chain connects TRBV30 to TRBJ1-6, with 8 bases that match TRBD1. Germline CDR1 GTSNPN, CDR2 SVGIG (reference sequence). The CDR3 consists of 14 residues. V shed 0 bases, J shed 7 bases, and the junction held 2 bases outside the gene matches.

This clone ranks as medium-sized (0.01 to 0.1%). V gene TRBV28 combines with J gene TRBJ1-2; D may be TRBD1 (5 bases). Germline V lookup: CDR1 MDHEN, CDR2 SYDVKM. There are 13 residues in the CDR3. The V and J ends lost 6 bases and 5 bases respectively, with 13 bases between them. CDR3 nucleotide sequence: TGTGCCAGCAGCTGGGGGTTTCGGTATGGCTACACCTTC. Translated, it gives CASSWGFRYGYTF.

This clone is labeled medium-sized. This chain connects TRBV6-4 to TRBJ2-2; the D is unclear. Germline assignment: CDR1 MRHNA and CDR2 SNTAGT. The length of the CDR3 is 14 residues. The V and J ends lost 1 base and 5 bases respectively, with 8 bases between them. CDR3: CASSDLWGTGELFF. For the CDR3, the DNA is TGTGCCAGCAGTGACTTGTGGGGAACCGGGGAGCTGTTTTTT.

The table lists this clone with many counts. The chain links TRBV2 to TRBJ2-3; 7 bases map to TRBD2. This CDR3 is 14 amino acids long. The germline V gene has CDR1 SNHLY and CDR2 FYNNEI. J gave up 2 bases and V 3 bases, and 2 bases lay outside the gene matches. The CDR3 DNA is TGTGCCAGCAGTGAGCTAGCGGTCACAGATACGCAGTATTTT. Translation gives CASSELAVTDTQYF. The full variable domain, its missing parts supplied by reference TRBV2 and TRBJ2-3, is EPEVTQTPSHQVTQMGQEVILRCVPISNHLYFYWYRQILGQKVEFLVSFYNNEISEKSEIFDDQFSVERPDGSNFTLKIRSTKLEDSAMYFCASSELAVTDTQYFGPGTRLTVL.

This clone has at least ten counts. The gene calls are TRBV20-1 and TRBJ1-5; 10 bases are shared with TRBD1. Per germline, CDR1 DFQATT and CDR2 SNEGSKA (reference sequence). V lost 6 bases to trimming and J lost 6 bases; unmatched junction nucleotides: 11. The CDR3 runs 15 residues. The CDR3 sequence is CSARGQGIVGQPQHF. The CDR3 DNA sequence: TGCAGTGCCAGGGGACAGGGGATCGTAGGTCAGCCCCAGCATTTT.

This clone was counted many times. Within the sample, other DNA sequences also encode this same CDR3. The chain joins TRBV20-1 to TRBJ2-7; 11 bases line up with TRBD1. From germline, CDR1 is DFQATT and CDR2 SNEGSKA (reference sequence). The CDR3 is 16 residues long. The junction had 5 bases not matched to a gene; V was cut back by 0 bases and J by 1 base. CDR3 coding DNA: TGCAGTGCTAGAGATTGGACAGGGGGCGAGTCCTACGAGCAGTACTTC. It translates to CSARDWTGGESYEQYF.

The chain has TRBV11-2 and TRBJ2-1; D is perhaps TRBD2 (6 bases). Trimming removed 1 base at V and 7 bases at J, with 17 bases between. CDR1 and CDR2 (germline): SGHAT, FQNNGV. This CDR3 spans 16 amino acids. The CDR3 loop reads CASSLGGTPGGNEQFF. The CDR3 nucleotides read TGTGCCAGCAGCTTAGGGGGGACTCCCGGGGGTAATGAGCAGTTCTTC.

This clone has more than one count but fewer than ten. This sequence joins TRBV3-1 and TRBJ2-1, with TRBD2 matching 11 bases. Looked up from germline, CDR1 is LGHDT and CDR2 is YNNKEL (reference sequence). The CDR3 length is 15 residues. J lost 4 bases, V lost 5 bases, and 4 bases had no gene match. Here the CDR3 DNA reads TGTGCCAGCAGCTACACTAGCGGGAGTTACAATGAGCAGTTCTTC. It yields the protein CASSYTSGSYNEQFF.

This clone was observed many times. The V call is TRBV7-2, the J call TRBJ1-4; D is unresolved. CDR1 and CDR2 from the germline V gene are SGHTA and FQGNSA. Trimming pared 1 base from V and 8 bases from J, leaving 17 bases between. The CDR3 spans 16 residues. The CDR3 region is CASSLEMASPGEKLFF. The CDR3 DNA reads TGTGCCAGCAGCTTAGAGATGGCGAGCCCGGGGGAAAAACTGTTTTTT.

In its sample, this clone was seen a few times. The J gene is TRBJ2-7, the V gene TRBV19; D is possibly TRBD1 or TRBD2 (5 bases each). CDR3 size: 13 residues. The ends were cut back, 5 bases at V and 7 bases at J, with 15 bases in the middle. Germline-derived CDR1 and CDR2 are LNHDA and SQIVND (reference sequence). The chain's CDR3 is CASSLGPSREQYF. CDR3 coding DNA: TGTGCCAGTAGTCTGGGACCTTCGAGGGAGCAGTACTTC.

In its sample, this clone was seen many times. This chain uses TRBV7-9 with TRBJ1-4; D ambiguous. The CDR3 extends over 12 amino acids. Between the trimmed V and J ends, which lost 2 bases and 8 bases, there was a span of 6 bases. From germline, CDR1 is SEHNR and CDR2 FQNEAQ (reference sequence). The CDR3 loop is CASSLLSEKLFF. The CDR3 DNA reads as TGTGCCAGCAGCTTACTGTCGGAAAAACTGTTTTTT.

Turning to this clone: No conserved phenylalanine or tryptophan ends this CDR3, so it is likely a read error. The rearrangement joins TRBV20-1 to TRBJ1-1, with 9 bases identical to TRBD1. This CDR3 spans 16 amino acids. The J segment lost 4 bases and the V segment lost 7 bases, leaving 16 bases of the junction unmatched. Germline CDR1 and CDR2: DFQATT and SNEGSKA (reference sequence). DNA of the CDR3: TGCAGTGTTGCGAAGGGACAGGGAATGTTGAGCACTGAAGCTTTCCTT. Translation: CSVAKGQGMLSTEAFL.

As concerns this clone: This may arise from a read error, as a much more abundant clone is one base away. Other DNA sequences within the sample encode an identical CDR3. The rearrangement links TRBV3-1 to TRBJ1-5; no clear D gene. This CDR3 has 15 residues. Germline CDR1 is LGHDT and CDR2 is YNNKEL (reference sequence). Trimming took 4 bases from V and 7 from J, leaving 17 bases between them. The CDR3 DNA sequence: TGTGCCAGCAGCCCCCAACGGGGTGTAGGGCAGCCCCAGCATTTT. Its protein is CASSPQRGVGQPQHF.

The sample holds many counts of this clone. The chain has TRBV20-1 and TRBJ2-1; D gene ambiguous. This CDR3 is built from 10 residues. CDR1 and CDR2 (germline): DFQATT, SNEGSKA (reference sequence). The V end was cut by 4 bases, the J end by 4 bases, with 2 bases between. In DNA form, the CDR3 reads TGCAGTGCTATATACAATGAGCAGTTCTTC. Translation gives CSAIYNEQFF.

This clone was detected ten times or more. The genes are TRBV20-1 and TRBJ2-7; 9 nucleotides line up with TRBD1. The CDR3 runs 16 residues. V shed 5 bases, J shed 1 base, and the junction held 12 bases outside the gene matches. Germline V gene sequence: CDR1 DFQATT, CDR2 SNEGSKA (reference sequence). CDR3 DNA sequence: TGCAGTGCTGAAAATCAGGGACAGGGTACATCCTACGAGCAGTACTTC. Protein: CSAENQGQGTSYEQYF.

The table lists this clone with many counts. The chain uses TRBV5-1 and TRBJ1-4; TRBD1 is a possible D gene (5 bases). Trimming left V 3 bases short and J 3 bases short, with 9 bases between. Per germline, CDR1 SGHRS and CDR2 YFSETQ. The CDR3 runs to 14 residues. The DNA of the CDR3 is TGCGCCAGCAGCTGGGGGATGGCTAATGAAAAACTGTTTTTT. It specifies CASSWGMANEKLFF.

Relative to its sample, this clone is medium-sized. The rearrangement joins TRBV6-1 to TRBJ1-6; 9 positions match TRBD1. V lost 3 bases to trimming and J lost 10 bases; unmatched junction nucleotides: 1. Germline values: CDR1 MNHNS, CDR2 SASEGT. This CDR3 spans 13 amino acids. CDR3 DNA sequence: TGTGCCAGCAGTGAGGACAGGGGCTCACCCCTCCACTTT. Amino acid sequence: CASSEDRGSPLHF.

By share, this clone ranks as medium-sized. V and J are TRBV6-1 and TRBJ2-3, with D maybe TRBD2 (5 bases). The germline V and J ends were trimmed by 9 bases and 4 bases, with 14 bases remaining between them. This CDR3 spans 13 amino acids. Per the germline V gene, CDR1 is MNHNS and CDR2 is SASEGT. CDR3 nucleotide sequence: TGTGCCAGTTCGGGGAATGAGGCAGATACGCAGTATTTT. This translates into CASSGNEADTQYF.

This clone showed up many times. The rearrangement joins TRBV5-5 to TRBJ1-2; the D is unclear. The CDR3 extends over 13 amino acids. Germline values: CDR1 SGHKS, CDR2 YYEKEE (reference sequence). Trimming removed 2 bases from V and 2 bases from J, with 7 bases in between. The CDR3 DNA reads TGTGCCAGCAGCTTCTCAGGAAACTATGGCTACACCTTC. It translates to CASSFSGNYGYTF.

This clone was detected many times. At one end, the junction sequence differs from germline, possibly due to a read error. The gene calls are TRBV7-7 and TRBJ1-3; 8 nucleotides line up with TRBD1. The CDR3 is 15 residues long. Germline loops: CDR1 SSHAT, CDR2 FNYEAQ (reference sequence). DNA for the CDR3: TGTGCTAGCAGTTCTACAGGGGGTGCTGGAAACACCATATATTTT. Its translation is CASSSTGGAGNTIYF.

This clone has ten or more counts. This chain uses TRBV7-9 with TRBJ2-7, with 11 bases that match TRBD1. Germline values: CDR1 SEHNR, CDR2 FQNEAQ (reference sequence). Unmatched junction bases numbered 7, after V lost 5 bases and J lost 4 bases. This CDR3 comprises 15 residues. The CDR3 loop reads CASSVSGQGAYEQYF. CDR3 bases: TGTGCCAGCAGCGTTTCTGGACAGGGGGCGTACGAGCAGTACTTC.